This TCR beta chain emerged from a study of T cell responses to AZD1222 COVID-19 vaccine. Study outcomes and limitations: Baseline serostatus was positive in only 5 to 7 AZD1222 recipients. There were repertoire samples only from the period after the peak T cell response. Vaccine-associated CD4 TCRs ranged over spike, dominating at 160-218 and 743-854. Most donors were white British, females outnumbered males, and clonal diversity was possibly underestimated.

Assay: immunoSEQ multiplex PCR; the TCRdb copy retains only in-frame clones and omits some. The sample lists some 160,000 clones, 93% seen once, with about 1% in the top ten. This CDR3 is built from 18 residues. Trimming took 2 bases from V and 8 from J; bases not matched to a gene: 18. Germline values: CDR1 LGHDT, CDR2 YNNKEL (reference sequence). In regard to this clone: Its target is unknown.

V gene TRBV3-1 (or the pseudogene TRBV3-2) combines with J gene TRBJ1-2, with TRBD1 matching 9 bases. The input for sequencing was peripheral blood, taken on day 0 of AZD1222 vaccination. The sequence derives from an adult in good health. The CDR3 DNA sequence: TGTGCCAGCAGCCAACTAAAACTAAGGGACAGGGAAATAGTCGGCTACACCTTC. Its protein is CASSQLKLRDREIVGYTF.